Listed here is a single TCR beta chain. TCRdb re-derived calls from the reads in MiXCR, one entry per CDR3 protein. In the table there are about 740,000 distinct CDR3 sequences, 35% to 40% of which are singletons. The CDR3 covers 15 residues. Germline V lookup: CDR1 MNHEY, CDR2 SMNVEV (reference sequence). The J segment lost 3 bases and the V segment lost 1 base, leaving 3 bases of the junction unmatched. This sample was included in a study of T cell repertoires in cytomegalovirus infection. The chain links TRBV27 to TRBJ1-5; 7 bases align to TRBD1. Sequenced: PBMCs. The receptor was derived from a human donor in good health (CMV status not recorded). Some clones in this sample may be carry-over from other donors' samples. The CDR3 is CASSLWGQYNQPQHF. CDR3 coding DNA: TGTGCCAGCAGTTTATGGGGACAGTACAATCAGCCCCAGCATTTT.